Each of the 32 T cell receptor beta chains below was sequenced from the same sample in a study of cytomegalovirus exposure and HLA in healthy donors. Vbeta (60) and Jbeta (13) primers were used in the PCR. Clones were read by immunoSEQ multiplex PCR, and TCRdb kept only the in-frame ones, dropping some. This sample yields 120,000 or so clones, of which around 80% are seen a single time; 8.8% belongs to the top ten. The sequencing sample was made of PBMCs. The source is a female donor in good health and CMV-seropositive.

The CDR3 DNA is TGTGCCAGCAGTCTTACAGGGGAAGCTTTCTTT. It encodes CASSLTGEAFF. The rearrangement uses TRBV28 and TRBJ1-1; D might be TRBD1 (6 bases). CDR3 length: 11 amino acids. Per germline, CDR1 MDHEN and CDR2 SYDVKM. Trimming took off 5 bases at V and 8 bases at J, with 9 bases between the two ends.

The count of this clone is one. The chain carries TRBV5-1 and TRBJ2-3; 11 nucleotides line up with TRBD2. The CDR3 has 14 residues. In germline, CDR1 is SGHRS, CDR2 YFSETQ. The ends lost 5 bases at V and 5 bases at J; junction bases unmatched: 4. The chain's CDR3 is CASSQLAGEDTQYF. Written as DNA, the CDR3 is TGCGCCAGCAGTCAACTAGCGGGGGAAGATACGCAGTATTTT.

The chain joins TRBV19 to TRBJ2-2, with D perhaps TRBD1 (5 bases). Germline CDR1 LNHDA, CDR2 SQIVND (reference sequence). This CDR3 is built from 16 residues. V was cut by 3 bases and J by 6 bases, with 17 bases left in between. The CDR3 coding sequence is TGTGCCAGTAGTATCTGGGGCAGGGCCGCCGCCGGGGAGCTGTTTTTT. This codes for CASSIWGRAAAGELFF.

The chain uses TRBV19 and TRBJ1-2, with D perhaps matching TRBD1 (6 bases). CDR1 and CDR2 from the germline V gene are LNHDA and SQIVND (reference sequence). The CDR3 runs 15 residues. With 5 bases removed from V and 2 bases from J, the gap between germline ends came to 15 bases. The CDR3 is CASSLTGTENYGYTF. CDR3 bases: TGTGCCAGTAGTCTGACAGGCACTGAAAACTATGGCTACACCTTC.

J is TRBJ1-6 and V is TRBV30; tentative D call: TRBD1 (5 bases). The CDR3 has 13 amino acids. The V end lost 4 bases, the J end lost 8 bases, and 12 bases lay between the germline ends. CDR1 GTSNPN and CDR2 SVGIG come from the germline V gene (reference sequence). The CDR3 loop reads CAWTLLQDSPLHF. The DNA of the CDR3 is TGTGCCTGGACCCTTTTACAGGATTCACCCCTCCACTTT. Supplemented by reference TRBV30 and TRBJ1-6, the full variable domain reads SQTIHQWPATLVQPVGSPLSLECTVEGTSNPNLYWYRQAAGRGLQLLFYSVGIGQISSEVPQNLSASRPQDRQFILSSKKLLLSDSGFYLCAWTLLQDSPLHFGNGTRLTVT.

This clone showed up just a few times. V and J are TRBV2 and TRBJ2-2, with 8 bases lining up with TRBD1. The CDR3 extends over 15 amino acids. Trimming cost V 6 bases and J 1 base; bases outside gene matches: 4. In germline, CDR1 is SNHLY, CDR2 FYNNEI. CDR3 region: CASRDRAGNTGELFF. DNA of the CDR3: TGTGCCAGCAGGGACAGGGCGGGGAACACCGGGGAGCTGTTTTTT. Full variable domain (missing parts from reference TRBV2 and TRBJ2-2): EPEVTQTPSHQVTQMGQEVILRCVPISNHLYFYWYRQILGQKVEFLVSFYNNEISEKSEIFDDQFSVERPDGSNFTLKIRSTKLEDSAMYFCASRDRAGNTGELFFGEGSRLTVL.

The chain carries TRBV5-1 and TRBJ2-5; 16 positions agree with TRBD2. The junction had 4 bases not matched to a gene; V was cut back by 4 bases and J by 1 base. Germline V lookup: CDR1 SGHRS, CDR2 YFSETQ. CDR3 length equals 17 residues. CDR3 sequence (DNA): TGCGCCAGCAGCCACGGGACTAGCGGGGGGGTCCAAGAGACCCAGTACTTC. This codes for CASSHGTSGGVQETQYF.

The chain combines TRBV7-2 with TRBJ1-4; perhaps TRBD1 as D (6 bases). V was shortened by 2 bases and J by 8 bases, with 18 bases between the two germline ends. Germline CDR1 reads SGHTA; CDR2 reads FQGNSA. This CDR3 has 16 residues. CDR3 bases: TGTGCCAGCAGCTTAAGTCCGTGGCAGGGGCGGGAAAAACTGTTTTTT. Encoded protein: CASSLSPWQGREKLFF. Based on the CDR3 plus reference TRBV7-2 and TRBJ1-4, the full variable domain is GAGVSQSPSNKVTEKGKDVELRCDPISGHTALYWYRQSLGQGLEFLIYFQGNSAPDKSGLPSDRFSAERTGGSVSTLTIQRTQQEDSAVYLCASSLSPWQGREKLFFGSGTQLSVL.

The chain couples TRBV20-1 to TRBJ2-3; a possible D gene is TRBD1 (6 bases). Germline V CDR1 and CDR2: DFQATT, SNEGSKA (reference sequence). V was trimmed by 8 bases and J by 5 bases, leaving 11 bases between them. This CDR3 has 11 amino acids. CDR3 coding DNA: TGCAGTCATCCGGGACAAGATACGCAGTATTTT. Translated, it gives CSHPGQDTQYF.

About this clone itself: Different DNA sequences within this sample yield the same CDR3. The chain has TRBV30 and TRBJ1-2; TRBD1 is a possible D gene (5 bases). The V gene's germline CDR1 is GTSNPN and CDR2 SVGIG (reference sequence). The length of the CDR3 is 13 residues. The ends were cut back, 3 bases at V and 11 bases at J, with 19 bases in the middle. The chain's CDR3 is CAWSLQVLQGYTF. The CDR3 nucleotides read TGTGCCTGGAGCCTACAGGTCTTGCAAGGTTACACCTTC.

The rearrangement uses TRBV28 and TRBJ1-2; D is ambiguous. CDR3 length: 11 amino acids. The germline V gene has CDR1 MDHEN and CDR2 SYDVKM. V lost 6 bases, J lost 8 bases, and 10 bases lay in between. CDR3 nucleotide sequence: TGTGCCAGCAGCTTCCAACGGGGCTACACCTTC. Translated: CASSFQRGYTF.

This sequence joins TRBV6-5 and TRBJ2-7; 7 positions agree with TRBD2. Germline-derived CDR1 and CDR2 are MNHEY and SVGAGI. J lost 1 base, V lost 0 bases, and 3 bases had no gene match. The CDR3 contains 15 residues. In DNA form, the CDR3 reads TGTGCCAGCAGTTACTCGGCTAGCGGATCCTACGAGCAGTACTTC. It encodes CASSYSASGSYEQYF.

The rearrangement links TRBV19 to TRBJ1-5; perhaps TRBD1 as D (6 bases). The CDR3 extends over 14 amino acids. Deletions cut 3 bases from V and 3 bases from J, with 9 bases between. Germline V gene sequence: CDR1 LNHDA, CDR2 SQIVND (reference sequence). CDR3 coding DNA: TGTGCCAGTAGTATCCAGGGGCCCAATCAGCCCCAGCATTTT. Protein product: CASSIQGPNQPQHF.

This chain uses TRBV7-8 with TRBJ1-2; TRBD1 matches 12 bases. This CDR3 spans 15 amino acids. V lost 6 bases and J lost 4; bases outside the gene matches: 6. Germline values: CDR1 SGHVS, CDR2 FQNEAQ. The CDR3 loop is CASRWDRGQSYGYTF. CDR3 DNA: TGTGCCAGCAGGTGGGACAGGGGGCAGAGCTATGGCTACACCTTC.

The chain joins TRBV4-2 to TRBJ2-5, with D perhaps matching TRBD2 (7 bases). The J call may be incorrect, as the DNA end agrees better with TRBJ2-7. From germline, CDR1 is LGHNA and CDR2 YNFKEQ. The CDR3 runs to 17 residues. CDR3 amino acids: CASSQVMGGGLSYEQYF. CDR3 in DNA: TGTGCCAGCAGCCAAGTGATGGGGGGGGGCCTCTCCTACGAGCAGTACTTC.

The rearrangement links TRBV5-1 to TRBJ1-2, with D unresolved. Germline V lookup: CDR1 SGHRS, CDR2 YFSETQ. The length of the CDR3 is 14 residues. Trimming shortened V by 4 bases and J by 3 bases, and 13 bases separated the two germline ends. The CDR3 nucleotides are TGCGCCAGCAGCCCAAGTCAGGTGCACTATGGCTACACCTTC. This gives the protein CASSPSQVHYGYTF.

This clone was seen more than once but under ten times. The J gene is TRBJ1-2, the V gene TRBV30; D unresolved. Germline assignment: CDR1 GTSNPN and CDR2 SVGIG (reference sequence). The germline V and J ends were trimmed by 5 bases and 8 bases, with 9 bases remaining between them. There are 10 residues in the CDR3. The CDR3 nucleotides are TGTGCCTGGCGAAGAGGAGGCTACACCTTC. This translates into CAWRRGGYTF.

J is TRBJ1-4 and V is TRBV11-2; D perhaps matches TRBD1 (6 bases). CDR1 is SGHAT, CDR2 FQNNGV, per germline. This CDR3 contains 16 residues. The ends were cut back, 4 bases at V and 10 bases at J, with 22 bases in the middle. This CDR3 reads CASSSLGAGEIRKLFF. The CDR3 DNA reads as TGTGCCAGCAGCTCCCTAGGGGCAGGGGAAATCCGAAAACTGTTTTTT. Filled out from reference TRBV11-2 and TRBJ1-4, the complete variable domain reads EAGVAQSPRYKIIEKRQSVAFWCNPISGHATLYWYQQILGQGPKLLIQFQNNGVVDDSQLPKDRFSAERLKGVDSTLKIQPAKLEDSAVYLCASSSLGAGEIRKLFFGSGTQLSVL.

The CDR3 protein is CAWSAGGGGQPQHF. The DNA for the CDR3 is TGTGCCTGGAGTGCGGGGGGGGGTGGTCAGCCCCAGCATTTT. This chain connects TRBV30 to TRBJ1-5; maybe TRBD1 (5 bases). From germline, CDR1 is GTSNPN and CDR2 SVGIG (reference sequence). This CDR3 is built from 14 residues. Trimming pared 1 base from V and 6 bases from J, leaving 13 bases between. Combining the CDR3 with reference TRBV30 and TRBJ1-5 gives the whole variable domain SQTIHQWPATLVQPVGSPLSLECTVEGTSNPNLYWYRQAAGRGLQLLFYSVGIGQISSEVPQNLSASRPQDRQFILSSKKLLLSDSGFYLCAWSAGGGGQPQHFGDGTRLSIL.

The CDR3 loop reads CASSPQRGRNTGELFF. CDR3 sequence (DNA): TGTGCCAGCTCACCTCAGCGGGGGCGGAACACCGGGGAGCTGTTTTTT. V gene TRBV18 combines with J gene TRBJ2-2; 8 bases align to TRBD2. The trim removed 3 bases at V and 1 base at J, leaving 4 bases unmatched. The CDR3 runs to 16 residues. Germline CDR1 reads KGHSH; CDR2 reads LQKENI.

V is TRBV5-1 and J is TRBJ1-1, with a possible D match to TRBD1 (6 bases). V was shortened by 2 bases and J by 1 base, with 12 bases between the two germline ends. Germline assignment: CDR1 SGHRS and CDR2 YFSETQ. The CDR3 consists of 15 residues. The DNA for the CDR3 is TGCGCCAGCAGCTTAGGCACAGGGTCGAACACTGAAGCTTTCTTT. Amino acids: CASSLGTGSNTEAFF.

The chain is built from TRBV19 and TRBJ2-1; 7 bases fit TRBD1. The CDR3 runs to 14 residues. V shed 5 bases, J shed 8 bases, and the junction held 9 bases outside the gene matches. Germline loops: CDR1 LNHDA, CDR2 SQIVND (reference sequence). The CDR3 DNA follows: TGTGCCAGTAGTCCAGACAGGGTAGGGTATGAGCAGTTCTTC. Its protein product is CASSPDRVGYEQFF.

V gene TRBV7-3 combines with J gene TRBJ2-6; 8 bases fit TRBD1. Germline-derived CDR1 and CDR2 are SGHTA and FQGTGA. Trimming cost V 1 base and J 1 base; bases outside gene matches: 3. The CDR3 is 17 amino acids. The CDR3 DNA follows: TGTGCCAGCAGCTTAATGAACAGGGGGTCTGGGGCCAACGTCCTGACTTTC. As protein: CASSLMNRGSGANVLTF.

This clone was picked up one time. V usage is TRBV29-1 and J usage is TRBJ2-1; D possibly corresponds to TRBD1 (7 bases). The length of the CDR3 is 13 residues. Germline V gives CDR1 SQVTM, CDR2 ANQGSEA. The V end was cut by 8 bases, the J end by 6 bases, with 17 bases between. The CDR3 here is CSHRPQGGNEQFF. The CDR3 DNA reads as TGCAGCCACAGACCGCAGGGGGGCAATGAGCAGTTCTTC.

V is TRBV25-1 and J is TRBJ2-7; 7 nucleotides line up with TRBD2. From germline, CDR1 is MGHDK and CDR2 SYGVNS. CDR3 length equals 14 residues. Germline trimming cut 3 bases from V and 5 bases from J; bases unmatched to any gene: 7. The CDR3 protein is CASSDPGGTHEQYF. The CDR3, as DNA: TGTGCCAGCAGTGATCCCGGGGGGACCCACGAGCAGTACTTC.

The chain links TRBV18 to TRBJ1-1; D remains ambiguous. Germline CDR1 reads KGHSH; CDR2 reads LQKENI. The V and J ends lost 3 bases and 1 base respectively, with 9 bases between them. The CDR3 covers 14 residues. CDR3 residues: CASSPQRQNTEAFF. Written as DNA, the CDR3 is TGTGCCAGCTCACCCCAGAGACAGAACACTGAAGCTTTCTTT.

The chain joins TRBV18 to TRBJ1-4, with a possible D match to TRBD1 (6 bases). Trimming left V 6 bases short and J 8 bases short, with 16 bases between. Germline V CDR1 and CDR2: KGHSH, LQKENI. The CDR3 runs 14 residues. As DNA, the CDR3 is TGTGCCAGCTCCAAGACAGGCAATGAAGAAAAACTGTTTTTT. Its translation: CASSKTGNEEKLFF.

The J gene is TRBJ1-3, the V gene TRBV7-9; D remains ambiguous. Germline CDR1 reads SEHNR; CDR2 reads FQNEAQ (reference sequence). The CDR3 totals 15 residues. Trimming cost V 5 bases and J 0 bases, with 11 bases left between them. CDR3 region: CASSLRQASGNTIYF. In nucleotides, the CDR3 is TGTGCCAGCAGCCTACGACAAGCCTCTGGAAACACCATATATTTT.

The gene calls are TRBV19 and TRBJ2-2; maybe TRBD2 (7 bases). V was pared by 3 bases and J by 5 bases, with 16 bases between. Germline assignment: CDR1 LNHDA and CDR2 SQIVND (reference sequence). This CDR3 has 16 residues. The CDR3 region is CASSIYRGAGTGELFF. In nucleotides, the CDR3 is TGTGCCAGTAGTATTTATCGGGGGGCAGGAACCGGGGAGCTGTTTTTT.

This chain joins TRBV11-3 and TRBJ1-1; no definite D call. The V end lost 2 bases, the J end lost 4 bases, and 11 bases lay between the germline ends. Per germline, CDR1 SGHNT and CDR2 YENEEA. CDR3 length: 14 amino acids. The CDR3 loop reads CASSLFPSGTEAFF. CDR3 in DNA: TGTGCCAGCAGCTTATTTCCGTCGGGCACTGAAGCTTTCTTT.

Points on this clone: The junction differs from germline at one of its ends, possibly a read error. DNA of the CDR3: TGTGCCAGCAGAGAGGGACAGCCGAACCCTGAAGCTTTCTTT. Translating it yields CASREGQPNPEAFF. The V call is TRBV25-1, the J call TRBJ1-1, with 7 bases aligning to TRBD1. Germline CDR1 reads MGHDK; CDR2 reads SYGVNS. This CDR3 contains 14 residues. Supplemented by reference TRBV25-1 and TRBJ1-1, the full variable domain reads EADIYQTPRYLVIGTGKKITLECSQTMGHDKMYWYQQDPGMELHLIHYSYGVNSTEKGDLSSESTVSRIRTEHFPLTLESARPSHTSQYLCASREGQPNPEAFFGQGTRLTVV.

The rearrangement uses TRBV9 and TRBJ2-7; 8 nucleotides align to TRBD1. Germline CDR1 and CDR2: SGDLS and YYNGEE. The CDR3 covers 13 residues. The J segment lost 8 bases and the V segment lost 4 bases, leaving 8 bases of the junction unmatched. The CDR3 reads CASSPGQGTKQYF. CDR3 DNA: TGTGCCAGCAGCCCCGGACAGGGAACGAAGCAGTACTTC.